The clone carrying this TCR beta chain was picked up one time. This entry is derived from a study of blood T cell repertoires in COVID-19. Study overall: Collection of acute and convalescent COVID-19 samples took place in the United States, Italy and Spain. T cells, B-cell-depleted T cells, or PBMCs supplied cDNA or gDNA.

In the original analysis: Estimation of nucleated cell counts was performed using reference gene primer amplification. Sequenced by immunoSEQ multiplex PCR; TCRdb stores in-frame clones only, minus some. V, J and clone size are taken as reported in that table, and D and trimming were inferred from the DNA itself. The repertoire consists of under 200,000 clones, with more than 75% occurring once and the leading ten covering around 2.5%. From germline, CDR1 is LGHDT and CDR2 YNNKEL (reference sequence). V lost 1 base to trimming and J lost 5 bases, with 14 bases between them. The CDR3 is 16 amino acids.

The receptor's source is a man aged 40-49 years with active or convalescent COVID-19. Input material: peripheral blood. The chain has TRBV3-1 (or the pseudogene TRBV3-2) and TRBJ2-2; D may be TRBD1 (6 bases). CDR3 DNA: TGTGCCAGCAGCCAAGGACGTCCAGGGGCAACCGGGGAGCTGTTTTTT. Amino acid sequence: CASSQGRPGATGELFF.